This passage covers 21 T cell receptor beta chains from one sample sequenced in a study of cytomegalovirus exposure and HLA in healthy donors. Use of 60 Vbeta and 13 Jbeta primers characterized the PCR. The table came from immunoSEQ multiplex PCR; TCRdb's copy has only in-frame clones and leaves some out. The sample carries some 100,000 clones, approximately 77% recorded once. Sequencing input: PBMCs. Receptors were obtained from a male donor in good health and CMV-seropositive.

V and J are TRBV29-1 and TRBJ2-5; 10 nucleotides line up with TRBD1. Germline CDR1 SQVTM, CDR2 ANQGSEA. The CDR3 extends over 13 amino acids. J was trimmed by 5 bases and V by 7 bases; bases with no gene match: 7. The CDR3 bases are TGCAGCGCCCGACAGGGGGCGGAGGAGACCCAGTACTTC. Protein sequence: CSARQGAEETQYF.

The J gene is TRBJ1-3, the V gene TRBV15; D is unclear. This CDR3 has 14 amino acids. Between the trimmed V and J ends, which lost 5 bases and 1 base, there was a span of 9 bases. Germline V gene data show CDR1 as LNHNV and CDR2 as YYDKDF (reference sequence). The CDR3 spells CATSLGGSGNTIYF. The CDR3 DNA follows: TGTGCCACCAGCCTGGGCGGGTCTGGAAACACCATATATTTT.

The chain combines TRBV5-6 with TRBJ2-5, with unresolved D. The ends were cut back, 0 bases at V and 1 base at J, with 7 bases in the middle. CDR1 and CDR2 from the germline V gene are SGHDT and YYEEEE. CDR3 length equals 14 residues. CDR3 bases: TGTGCCAGCAGCTTGGCTTTCAGCCAAGAGACCCAGTACTTC. This translates into CASSLAFSQETQYF. The entire variable domain, with the rest obtained from reference TRBV5-6 and TRBJ2-5, is as follows: DAGVTQSPTHLIKTRGQQVTLRCSPKSGHDTVSWYQQALGQGPQFIFQYYEEEERQRGNFPDRFSGHQFPNYSSELNVNALLLGDSALYLCASSLAFSQETQYFGPGTRLLVL.

The chain uses TRBV4-3 and TRBJ2-7; D is unresolved. V was trimmed by 0 bases and J by 6 bases, leaving 15 bases between them. The CDR3 runs 15 residues. Germline V gives CDR1 LGHNA, CDR2 YSLEER. Written as DNA, the CDR3 is TGCGCCAGCAGCCAAGATATCAGGCTGTTGACCGAGCAGTACTTC. Protein sequence: CASSQDIRLLTEQYF.

This clone was seen a few times. The chain uses TRBV9 and TRBJ1-5; tentatively, D is TRBD1 (5 bases). V lost 0 bases and J lost 10, with 20 bases in between. Germline V gene lookup returns CDR1 SGDLS and CDR2 YYNGEE. This CDR3 is built from 16 residues. The CDR3 is CASSVGLGGNVDPQHF. The CDR3 DNA follows: TGTGCCAGCAGCGTAGGGTTGGGGGGTAACGTGGATCCCCAGCATTTT.

By sample fraction, this clone is large. This sequence joins TRBV6-6 and TRBJ2-7, with TRBD1 matching 8 bases. Germline V gene data show CDR1 as MNHNY and CDR2 as SVGAGI (reference sequence). J gave up 3 bases and V 2 bases, and 6 bases lay outside the gene matches. The CDR3 runs to 15 residues. This CDR3 is CASSYRTGTYYEQYF. For the CDR3, the DNA is TGTGCCAGCAGTTACCGGACAGGGACTTACTACGAGCAGTACTTC.

As regards this clone: The sample holds other DNA sequences that translate to the same CDR3. The chain links TRBV27 to TRBJ1-2; TRBD1 agrees at 12 bases. Germline lookup yields CDR1 MNHEY and CDR2 SMNVEV (reference sequence). This CDR3 is 15 amino acids long. After removal of 1 base from V and 8 bases from J, the junction contained 5 bases not matched to a gene. The CDR3 is CASSLLGQGAGGYTF. CDR3 DNA: TGTGCCAGCAGTTTATTGGGACAGGGGGCGGGAGGCTACACCTTC.

V and J are TRBV28 and TRBJ2-5; TRBD1 agrees at 11 bases. The closer fit of TRBJ2-7 to the DNA end suggests the J call may be wrong. This CDR3 is 17 amino acids long. CDR1 is MDHEN, CDR2 SYDVKM, per germline. Written as DNA, the CDR3 is TGTGCCAGCAGTTTCACCATACCCCGGGACAGGGGGTACGAGCAGTACTTC. Residues: CASSFTIPRDRGYEQYF.

The CDR3 loop reads CASSFSDSNQPQHF. The CDR3 DNA sequence: TGTGCCAGCAGCTTTTCAGATAGCAATCAGCCCCAGCATTTT. The chain carries TRBV7-9 and TRBJ1-5, with unresolved D. In germline, CDR1 is SEHNR, CDR2 FQNEAQ (reference sequence). Trimming pared 3 bases from V and 0 bases from J, leaving 6 bases between. There are 14 residues in the CDR3.

The CDR3 spells CASSQDPLAGGSGTDTQYF. In DNA form, the CDR3 reads TGCGCCAGCAGCCAAGACCCCCTAGCGGGGGGTTCGGGCACAGATACGCAGTATTTT. The chain uses TRBV4-3 and TRBJ2-3, with 11 bases lining up with TRBD2. The length of the CDR3 is 19 residues. Germline values: CDR1 LGHNA, CDR2 YSLEER. V gave up 0 bases and J gave up 1 base; unmatched junction bases: 9.

The chain employs TRBV7-3 and TRBJ2-2, with 13 bases lining up with TRBD2. The CDR3 is made up of 17 amino acids. Germline CDR1 SGHTA, CDR2 FQGTGA. V dropped 5 bases and J dropped 6; count of bases not matched to a gene: 9. The CDR3 bases are TGTGCCAGCAGCCGCGAACCGGGACTAGCGGGGCCCGGGGAGCTGTTTTTT. This translates into CASSREPGLAGPGELFF.

The J gene is TRBJ1-2, the V gene TRBV20-1, with TRBD1 identical over 7 bases. This CDR3 has 10 residues. The ends lost 6 bases at V and 8 bases at J; junction bases unmatched: 3. Germline CDR1 reads DFQATT; CDR2 reads SNEGSKA (reference sequence). This CDR3 is CSATGLGYTF. The DNA of the CDR3 is TGCAGTGCGACAGGGTTGGGCTACACCTTC.

V and J are TRBV5-6 and TRBJ2-4; TRBD1 aligns across 7 bases. This CDR3 is built from 16 residues. The ends lost 4 bases at V and 0 bases at J; junction bases unmatched: 7. Germline V CDR1 and CDR2: SGHDT, YYEEEE. The CDR3 spells CASSPRQGEAKNIQYF. In nucleotides, the CDR3 is TGTGCCAGCAGCCCTCGACAGGGAGAAGCCAAAAACATTCAGTACTTC. Full variable domain (outside the CDR3, taken from reference TRBV5-6 and TRBJ2-4): DAGVTQSPTHLIKTRGQQVTLRCSPKSGHDTVSWYQQALGQGPQFIFQYYEEEERQRGNFPDRFSGHQFPNYSSELNVNALLLGDSALYLCASSPRQGEAKNIQYFGAGTRLSVL.

This chain uses TRBV11-3 with TRBJ1-1, with D perhaps TRBD1 (6 bases). The V end lost 4 bases, the J end lost 1 base, and 13 bases lay between the germline ends. The V gene's germline CDR1 is SGHNT and CDR2 YENEEA. The CDR3 spans 15 residues. The CDR3 region has the DNA TGTGCCAGCAGCTCACGGACAGAGGGGAACACTGAAGCTTTCTTT. As protein: CASSSRTEGNTEAFF.

This clone is a singleton in its sample. This chain links TRBV5-1 with TRBJ2-3; the D gene is possibly TRBD2 (5 bases). CDR1 is SGHRS, CDR2 YFSETQ, per germline. Trimming removed 7 bases at V and 1 base at J, with 13 bases between. There are 14 residues in the CDR3. CDR3 DNA sequence: TGCGCCAGCTCGACCGGGGTTGGCACAGATACGCAGTATTTT. It codes for CASSTGVGTDTQYF.

In this sample, this clone turned up a few times. For the CDR3, the DNA is TGTGCCAGCAGCGTAGATGCGGGGGCGCGTGAAAAACTGTTTTTT. It translates to CASSVDAGAREKLFF. The chain carries TRBV9 and TRBJ1-4, with D possibly TRBD1 on 6 matching bases. The germline V gene encodes CDR1 SGDLS and CDR2 YYNGEE. Between the trimmed V and J ends, which lost 0 bases and 7 bases, there was a span of 13 bases. This CDR3 has 15 residues.

This chain joins TRBV19 and TRBJ1-2, with D possibly being TRBD1 (6 bases). Trimming left V 5 bases short and J 6 bases short, with 16 bases between. The CDR3 has 14 amino acids. Germline CDR1 is LNHDA and CDR2 is SQIVND (reference sequence). CDR3 nucleotides: TGTGCCAGTAGTGCCCAGGGGCAGGGACATGGCTACACCTTC. Its translation is CASSAQGQGHGYTF.

This chain's CDR3 is CASSGRLALSNEQFF. The DNA for the CDR3 is TGTGCCAGCAGCGGGAGACTAGCCCTATCCAATGAGCAGTTCTTC. This chain connects TRBV9 to TRBJ2-1, with 7 bases lining up with TRBD2. V lost 3 bases and J lost 6; bases outside the gene matches: 9. The length of the CDR3 is 15 residues. Germline V gene lookup returns CDR1 SGDLS and CDR2 YYNGEE.

This clone was counted a single time. This chain links TRBV6-6 with TRBJ1-1, with 8 positions matching TRBD1. Germline V lookup: CDR1 MNHNY, CDR2 SVGAGI (reference sequence). The CDR3 is made up of 16 amino acids. V lost 6 bases to trimming and J lost 7 bases; unmatched junction nucleotides: 16. The CDR3 DNA reads TGTGCCAGCAGAGGGGGGCCAGGGGGCGCGATGGGTGAAGCTTTCTTT. Amino acid sequence: CASRGGPGGAMGEAFF.

The rearrangement uses TRBV30 and TRBJ2-5, with 7 positions matching TRBD1. This CDR3 is 13 amino acids long. In germline, CDR1 is GTSNPN, CDR2 SVGIG (reference sequence). V lost 4 bases and J lost 1; bases outside the gene matches: 3. CDR3 in amino acids: CAWNRDSQETQYF. Here the CDR3 DNA reads TGTGCCTGGAATAGGGACAGCCAAGAGACCCAGTACTTC.

CDR3 DNA: TGTGCCAGCAGAGGACAGGGGGCGCATGGCTACACCTTC. Protein: CASRGQGAHGYTF. This chain joins TRBV28 and TRBJ1-2; 11 nucleotides agree with TRBD1. The V and J ends lost 6 bases and 6 bases, in that order; junction bases with no gene match: 3. Germline-derived CDR1 and CDR2 are MDHEN and SYDVKM. The CDR3 contains 13 residues.